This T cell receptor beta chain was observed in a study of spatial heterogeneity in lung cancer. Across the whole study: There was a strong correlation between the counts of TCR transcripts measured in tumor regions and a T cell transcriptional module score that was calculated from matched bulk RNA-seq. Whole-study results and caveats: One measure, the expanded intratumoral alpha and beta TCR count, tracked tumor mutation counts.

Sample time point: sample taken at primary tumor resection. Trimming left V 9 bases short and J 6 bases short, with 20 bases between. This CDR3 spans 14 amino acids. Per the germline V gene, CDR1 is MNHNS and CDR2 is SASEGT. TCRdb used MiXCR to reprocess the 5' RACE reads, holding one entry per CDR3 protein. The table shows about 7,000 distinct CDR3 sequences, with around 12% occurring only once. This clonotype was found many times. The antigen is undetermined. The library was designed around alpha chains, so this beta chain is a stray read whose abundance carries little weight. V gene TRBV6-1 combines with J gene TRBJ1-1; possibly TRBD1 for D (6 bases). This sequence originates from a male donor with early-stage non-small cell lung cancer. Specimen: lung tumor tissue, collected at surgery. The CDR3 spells CASDGYRVQAEAFF. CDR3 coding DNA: TGTGCCAGTGATGGGTACAGGGTTCAGGCTGAAGCTTTCTTT.